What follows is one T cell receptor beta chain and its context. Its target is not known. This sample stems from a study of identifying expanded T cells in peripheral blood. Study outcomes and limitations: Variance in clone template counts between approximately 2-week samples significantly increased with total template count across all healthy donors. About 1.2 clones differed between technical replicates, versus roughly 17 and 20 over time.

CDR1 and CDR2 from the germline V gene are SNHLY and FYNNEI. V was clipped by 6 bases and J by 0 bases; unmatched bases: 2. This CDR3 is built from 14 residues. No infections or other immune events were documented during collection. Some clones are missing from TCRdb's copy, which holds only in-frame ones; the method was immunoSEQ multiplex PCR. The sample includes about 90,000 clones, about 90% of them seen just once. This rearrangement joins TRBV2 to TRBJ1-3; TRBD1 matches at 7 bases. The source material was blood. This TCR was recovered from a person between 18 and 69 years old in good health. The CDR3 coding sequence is TGTGCCAGCAGGACAGGGTTCTCTGGAAACACCATATATTTT. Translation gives CASRTGFSGNTIYF.